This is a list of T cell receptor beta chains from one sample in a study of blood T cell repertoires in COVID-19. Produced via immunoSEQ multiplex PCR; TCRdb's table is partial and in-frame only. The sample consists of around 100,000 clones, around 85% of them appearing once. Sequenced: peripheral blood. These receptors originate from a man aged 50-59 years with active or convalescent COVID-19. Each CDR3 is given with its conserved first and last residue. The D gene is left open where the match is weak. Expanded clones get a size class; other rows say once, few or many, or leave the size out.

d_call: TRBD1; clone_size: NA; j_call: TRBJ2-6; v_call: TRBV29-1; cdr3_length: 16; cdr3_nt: TGCAGCGTTGCGACAGGGCATTTGGCTGGGGCCAACGTCCTGACTTTC; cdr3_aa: CSVATGHLAGANVLTF
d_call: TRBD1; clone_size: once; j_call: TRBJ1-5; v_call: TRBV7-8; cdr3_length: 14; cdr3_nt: TGTGCCAGCAGCCCCCAGGACAGGGCTCAGCCCCAGCATTTT; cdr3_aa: CASSPQDRAQPQHF
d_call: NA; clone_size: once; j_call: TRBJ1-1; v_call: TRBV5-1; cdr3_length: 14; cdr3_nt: TGCGCCAGCAGATTGGAGGGAGTGAACACTGAAGCTTTCTTT; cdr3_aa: CASRLEGVNTEAFF
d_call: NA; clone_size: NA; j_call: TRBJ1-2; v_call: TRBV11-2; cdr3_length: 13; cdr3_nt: TGTGCCAGCAGCTTATTTGGCCAGGGAAGCTACACCTTC; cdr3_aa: CASSLFGQGSYTF
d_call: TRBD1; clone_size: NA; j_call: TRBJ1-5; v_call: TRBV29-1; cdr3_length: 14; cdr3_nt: TGCAGCGCCGCGGACAGGGGAGGCAATCAGCCCCAGCATTTT; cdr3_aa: CSAADRGGNQPQHF
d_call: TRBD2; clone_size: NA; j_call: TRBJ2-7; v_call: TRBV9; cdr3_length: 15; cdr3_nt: TGTGCCAGCAGCGTGGGACTAGCGGGAGGGAACGAGCAGTACTTC; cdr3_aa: CASSVGLAGGNEQYF
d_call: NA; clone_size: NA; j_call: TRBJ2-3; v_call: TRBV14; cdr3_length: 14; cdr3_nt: TGTGCCAGCAGCCCCCGAGGTGCCACAGATACGCAGTATTTT; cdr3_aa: CASSPRGATDTQYF
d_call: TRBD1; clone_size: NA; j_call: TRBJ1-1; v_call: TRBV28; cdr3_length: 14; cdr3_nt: TGTGCCAGCAACCCGACAGGGGGCTACACTGAAGCTTTCTTT; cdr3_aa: CASNPTGGYTEAFF
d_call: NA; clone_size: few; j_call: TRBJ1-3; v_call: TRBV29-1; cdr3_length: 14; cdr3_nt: TGCAGCGTTGCAGTGGAGAGCTCTGGAAACACCATATATTTT; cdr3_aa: CSVAVESSGNTIYF
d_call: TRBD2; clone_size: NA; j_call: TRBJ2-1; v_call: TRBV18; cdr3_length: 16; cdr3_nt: TGTGCCAGCTCACCACCGTGGGCTAGCGGGACCAATGAGCAGTTCTTC; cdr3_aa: CASSPPWASGTNEQFF
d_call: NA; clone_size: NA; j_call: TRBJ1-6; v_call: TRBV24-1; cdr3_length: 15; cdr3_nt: TGTGCCACCAGTGATGGGAGCTCCTATAATTCACCCCTCCACTTT; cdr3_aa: CATSDGSSYNSPLHF
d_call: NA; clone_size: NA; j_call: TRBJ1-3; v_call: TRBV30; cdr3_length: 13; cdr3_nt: TGTGCCTGGAACCCAGGGCCTGGAAACACCATATATTTT; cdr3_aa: CAWNPGPGNTIYF
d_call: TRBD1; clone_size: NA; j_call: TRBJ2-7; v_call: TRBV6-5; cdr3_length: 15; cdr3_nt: TGTGCCAGCAGTTACAGGGCAGGGGGCGACTACGAGCAGTACTTC; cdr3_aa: CASSYRAGGDYEQYF
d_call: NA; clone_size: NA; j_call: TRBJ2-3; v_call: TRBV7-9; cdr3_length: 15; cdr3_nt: TGTGCCAGCAGCTTAGGGACTCCGGGCACAGATACGCAGTATTTT; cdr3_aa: CASSLGTPGTDTQYF
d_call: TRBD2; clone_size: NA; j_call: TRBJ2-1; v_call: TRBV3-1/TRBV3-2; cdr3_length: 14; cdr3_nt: TGTGCCAGCAGCCAGCCCGGGACTAGCGCGGAGCAGTTCTTC; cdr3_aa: CASSQPGTSAEQFF
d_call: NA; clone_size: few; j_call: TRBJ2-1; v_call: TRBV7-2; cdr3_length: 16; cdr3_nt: TGTGCCAGCAGCTTAGTGGCGGGTCCGTGGGGGGATGAGCAGTTCTTC; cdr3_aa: CASSLVAGPWGDEQFF
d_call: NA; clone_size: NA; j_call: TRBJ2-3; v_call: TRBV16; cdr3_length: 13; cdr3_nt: TGTGCCAGCAGCCAACTAGTAACAGATACGCAGTATTTT; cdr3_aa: CASSQLVTDTQYF
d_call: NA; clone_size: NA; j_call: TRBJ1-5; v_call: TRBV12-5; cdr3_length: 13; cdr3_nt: TGTGCTAGTGCCCCTGGAGGCGGCCAGCCCCAGCATTTT; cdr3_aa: CASAPGGGQPQHF
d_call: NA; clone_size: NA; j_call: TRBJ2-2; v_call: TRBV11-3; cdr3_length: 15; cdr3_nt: TGTGCCAGCAGCTCGGGACACGCGAACACCGGGGAGCTGTTTTTT; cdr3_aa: CASSSGHANTGELFF
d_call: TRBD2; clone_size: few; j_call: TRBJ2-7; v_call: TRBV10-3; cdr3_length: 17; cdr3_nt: TGTGCCATCAGCGACCCCGAGGGACTAGCGAGCTCCTACGAGCAGTACTTC; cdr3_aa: CAISDPEGLASSYEQYF
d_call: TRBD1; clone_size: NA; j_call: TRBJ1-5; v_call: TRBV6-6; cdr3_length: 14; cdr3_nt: TGTGCCAGCAGTAAAACCACAGGGGGTCAGCCCCAGCATTTT; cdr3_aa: CASSKTTGGQPQHF
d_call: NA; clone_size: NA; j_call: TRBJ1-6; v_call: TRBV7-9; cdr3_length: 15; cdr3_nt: TGTGCCAGCAGCTTAGGTACCGGGGGAAGGTCACCCCTCCACTTT; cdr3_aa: CASSLGTGGRSPLHF
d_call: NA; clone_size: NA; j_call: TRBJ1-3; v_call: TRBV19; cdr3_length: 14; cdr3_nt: TGTGCCAGTAGTATAAGGGGAACTGGAAACACCATATATTTT; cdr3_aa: CASSIRGTGNTIYF
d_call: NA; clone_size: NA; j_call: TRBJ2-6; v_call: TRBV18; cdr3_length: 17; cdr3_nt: TGTGCCAGCTCACCACCTCCCCCCGGGACTGGGGCCAACGTCCTGACTTTC; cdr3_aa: CASSPPPPGTGANVLTF
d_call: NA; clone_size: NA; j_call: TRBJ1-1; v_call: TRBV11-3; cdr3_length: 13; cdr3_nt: TGTGCCAGCAGCTTAGGAGCGAACACTGAAGCTTTCTTT; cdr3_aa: CASSLGANTEAFF
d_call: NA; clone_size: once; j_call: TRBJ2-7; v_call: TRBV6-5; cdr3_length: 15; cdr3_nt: TGTGCCAGCCAAACCGAGGAGGCCCTTCCCTACGAGCAGTACTTC; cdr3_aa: CASQTEEALPYEQYF
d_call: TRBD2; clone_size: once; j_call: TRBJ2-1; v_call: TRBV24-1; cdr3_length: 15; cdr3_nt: TGTGCCACCAGTGATACTAGCGGGAGGAGTGGTGAGCAGTTCTTC; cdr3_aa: CATSDTSGRSGEQFF
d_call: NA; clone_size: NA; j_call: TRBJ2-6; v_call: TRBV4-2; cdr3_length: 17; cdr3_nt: TGTGCCAGCAGCCAAGAAAAAGTGTACAATGGGGCCAACGTCCTGACTTTC; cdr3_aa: CASSQEKVYNGANVLTF
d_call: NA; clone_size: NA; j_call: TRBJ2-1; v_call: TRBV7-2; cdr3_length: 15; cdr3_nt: TGTGCCAGCAGCTTAGCCGTGACTAACTACAATGAGCAGTTCTTC; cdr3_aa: CASSLAVTNYNEQFF
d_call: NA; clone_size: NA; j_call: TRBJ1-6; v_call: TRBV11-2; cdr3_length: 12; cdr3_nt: TGTGCCAGCAGTGATACGAGAACACCCCTCCACTTT; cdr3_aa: CASSDTRTPLHF
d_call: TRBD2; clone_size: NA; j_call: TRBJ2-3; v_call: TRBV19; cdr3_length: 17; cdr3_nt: TGTGCCAGTAGTATAGGTTTACTAGCGAGATTCACAGATACGCAGTATTTT; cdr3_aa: CASSIGLLARFTDTQYF